These 29 T cell receptor beta chains were sequenced from one sample in a study of blood T cell repertoires in COVID-19. The protocol was immunoSEQ multiplex PCR, while the TCRdb copy is restricted to in-frame clones and leaves out a portion. The repertoire has hundreds of thousands of clones, under 90% of them found once; the top ten carry 3% to 4%. The specimen sequenced was PBMCs or T cells enriched from blood (not recorded which). These receptors came from a woman aged 55-70 years who had recovered from COVID-19.

This clone has just a few counts. This sequence joins TRBV2 and TRBJ2-2; D gene ambiguous. Germline V lookup: CDR1 SNHLY, CDR2 FYNNEI. The CDR3 totals 13 residues. Trimming cost V 7 bases and J 4 bases, with 10 bases left between them. The CDR3 here is CASTYTFTGELFF. CDR3 coding DNA: TGTGCCAGCACCTATACTTTCACCGGGGAGCTGTTTTTT.

This clone was recorded only once. The rearrangement uses TRBV7-3 and TRBJ2-2, with 8 bases fitting TRBD1. CDR1 and CDR2 from the germline V gene are SGHTA and FQGTGA. V lost 5 bases, J lost 7 bases, and 6 bases stayed unmatched. The CDR3 covers 14 residues. Here the CDR3 DNA reads TGTGCCAGCAGCCTCAGGGGGCAAGACGGGGAGCTGTTTTTT. Amino acid sequence: CASSLRGQDGELFF.

The V gene is TRBV6-5, the J gene TRBJ2-6; D possibly corresponds to TRBD1 (6 bases). The CDR3 is 15 residues long. Trimming pared 6 bases from V and 0 bases from J, leaving 9 bases between. Germline assignment: CDR1 MNHEY and CDR2 SVGAGI. CDR3 nucleotides: TGTGCCAGCAGAAAACAGGGCTCTGGGGCCAACGTCCTGACTTTC. Encoded protein: CASRKQGSGANVLTF.

V gene TRBV2 combines with J gene TRBJ2-2; 9 nucleotides align to TRBD1. CDR1 SNHLY and CDR2 FYNNEI come from the germline V gene. There are 15 residues in the CDR3. J lost 4 bases, V lost 5 bases, and 5 bases had no gene match. CDR3 DNA sequence: TGTGCCAGCAGTTACGGGACAGGGACCACCGGGGAGCTGTTTTTT. It specifies CASSYGTGTTGELFF.

CDR3 in amino acids: CASSVGQVPRADTQYF. Here the CDR3 DNA reads TGTGCCAGCAGCGTAGGACAGGTCCCTCGGGCAGATACGCAGTATTTT. The V gene is TRBV9, the J gene TRBJ2-3, with D possibly being TRBD1 (6 bases). The CDR3 contains 16 residues. The V and J ends lost 0 bases and 4 bases respectively, with 15 bases between them. CDR1 and CDR2 (germline): SGDLS, YYNGEE.

This clone is deemed medium-sized. The J gene is TRBJ2-4, the V gene TRBV21-1; TRBD2, the D gene given by the table, was not confirmed from the DNA. TRBV21-1 is designated a pseudogene. This CDR3 has 13 residues. The CDR3 loop reads CASSDLEGDPRYF. Written as DNA, the CDR3 is TGTGCCAGCAGCGATTTAGAGGGAGACCCTCGGTACTTC.

V is TRBV25-1 and J is TRBJ1-2; TRBD1 is a possible D gene (6 bases). This CDR3 has 14 amino acids. Trimming removed 2 bases from V and 4 bases from J, with 11 bases in between. Germline CDR1 and CDR2: MGHDK and SYGVNS. The CDR3 DNA reads TGTGCCAGCAGTGAAGTATTGGACAGCTATGGCTACACCTTC. Its translation: CASSEVLDSYGYTF.

The chain couples TRBV5-4 to TRBJ2-1; TRBD1 is a possible D gene (6 bases). Germline V lookup: CDR1 SGHNT, CDR2 YYREEE (reference sequence). V was pared by 4 bases and J by 8 bases, with 16 bases between. The CDR3 has 14 residues. CDR3 residues: CASSARAGVDEQFF. In nucleotides, the CDR3 is TGTGCCAGCAGCGCCCGGGCAGGGGTCGATGAGCAGTTCTTC.

The rearrangement links TRBV4-3 to TRBJ1-3; the D gene is possibly TRBD1 (5 bases). Germline assignment: CDR1 LGHNA and CDR2 YSLEER. The ends were cut back, 1 base at V and 4 bases at J, with 11 bases in the middle. The CDR3 runs 15 residues. This CDR3 reads CASSQGAGLGNTIYF. In nucleotides, the CDR3 is TGCGCCAGCAGCCAAGGAGCAGGGTTAGGAAACACCATATATTTT.

This clone was seen once. J is TRBJ2-1 and V is TRBV5-4; 7 nucleotides align to TRBD1. This CDR3 contains 16 residues. CDR1 is SGHNT, CDR2 YYREEE, per germline (reference sequence). V shed 0 bases, J shed 6 bases, and the junction held 9 bases outside the gene matches. CDR3 sequence (DNA): TGTGCCAGCAGCTTGGATGGACAGGAAGGGCTCAATGAGCAGTTCTTC. This encodes CASSLDGQEGLNEQFF.

This chain joins TRBV5-1 and TRBJ1-1; 7 positions match TRBD1. Trimming cost V 0 bases and J 5 bases; bases outside gene matches: 7. CDR1 is SGHRS, CDR2 YFSETQ, per germline. This CDR3 region has 15 residues. CDR3 loop: CASSLGQGGWTEAFF. For the CDR3, the DNA is TGCGCCAGCAGCTTGGGACAGGGTGGATGGACTGAAGCTTTCTTT.

This rearrangement joins TRBV14 to TRBJ1-1; the D gene is possibly TRBD1 (5 bases). CDR3 length: 17 residues. V lost 2 bases, J lost 1 base, and 17 bases lay in between. Germline V CDR1 and CDR2: SGHDN, FVKESK. CDR3 sequence reads: CASSQYLQATGNTEAFF. In DNA, the CDR3 is TGTGCCAGCAGCCAATATCTGCAGGCCACAGGGAACACTGAAGCTTTCTTT. The whole variable domain, filled in from reference TRBV14 and TRBJ1-1, reads EAGVTQFPSHSVIEKGQTVTLRCDPISGHDNLYWYRRVMGKEIKFLLHFVKESKQDESGMPNNRFLAERTGGTYSTLKVQPAELEDSGVYFCASSQYLQATGNTEAFFGQGTRLTVV.

The chain links TRBV7-2 to TRBJ1-1, with no clear D. Trimming left V 4 bases short and J 4 bases short, with 13 bases between. There are 14 residues in the CDR3. The V gene's germline CDR1 is SGHTA and CDR2 FQGNSA. For the CDR3, the DNA is TGTGCCAGCAGCTCCGGACTGCGCGGCACTGAAGCTTTCTTT. Translation gives CASSSGLRGTEAFF.

The chain combines TRBV12-3 or TRBV12-4 with TRBJ1-1; D gene unclear. V lost 3 bases to trimming and J lost 5 bases, with 7 bases between them. CDR3 length: 12 amino acids. In nucleotides, the CDR3 is TGTGCCAGCAGTTTTGAGAGTACTGAAGCTTTCTTT. This sequence encodes CASSFESTEAFF.

V usage is TRBV12-3 or TRBV12-4 and J usage is TRBJ1-1; no reliable D call. This CDR3 spans 11 amino acids. Trimming cost V 6 bases and J 8 bases, with 10 bases left between them. The CDR3 sequence: CASREWAEAFF. The CDR3 nucleotides read TGTGCCAGCAGAGAGTGGGCCGAAGCTTTCTTT.

This clone was counted a single time. The chain joins TRBV12-3 or TRBV12-4 to TRBJ2-5; D is unclear. The CDR3 consists of 13 residues. Trimming shortened V by 1 base and J by 5 bases, and 8 bases separated the two germline ends. CDR3 in DNA: TGTGCCAGCAGTTTAGGGTCGGTGGAGACCCAGTACTTC. It specifies CASSLGSVETQYF.

The genes are TRBV7-9 and TRBJ2-1, with TRBD2 matching over 14 bases. CDR3 length: 18 amino acids. V lost 4 bases to trimming and J lost 4 bases; unmatched junction nucleotides: 9. Germline V gene sequence: CDR1 SEHNR, CDR2 FQNEAQ (reference sequence). CDR3 protein: CASSSRTGTSGGYNEQFF. CDR3 nucleotide sequence: TGTGCCAGCAGCTCCCGTACCGGGACTAGCGGGGGATACAATGAGCAGTTCTTC. Drawing the rest from reference TRBV7-9 and TRBJ2-1, the complete variable domain is DTGVSQNPRHKITKRGQNVTFRCDPISEHNRLYWYRQTLGQGPEFLTYFQNEAQLEKSRLLSDRFSAERPKGSFSTLEIQRTEQGDSAMYLCASSSRTGTSGGYNEQFFGPGTRLTVL.

This chain links TRBV11-2 with TRBJ2-1, with TRBD2 identical over 13 bases. J lost 9 bases, V lost 4 bases, and 3 bases had no gene match. The CDR3 runs 14 residues. The V gene's germline CDR1 is SGHAT and CDR2 FQNNGV. CDR3 region: CASSWGTSGIEQFF. The CDR3 region has the DNA TGTGCCAGCAGCTGGGGGACTAGCGGGATTGAGCAGTTCTTC.

This clone was detected only a few times. The chain employs TRBV11-2 and TRBJ1-1, with D perhaps matching TRBD1 (6 bases). Germline CDR1 SGHAT, CDR2 FQNNGV. V was cut by 0 bases and J by 10 bases, with 12 bases left in between. The CDR3 spans 13 residues. The CDR3 region is CASSLDRDTPAFF. DNA for the CDR3: TGTGCCAGCAGCTTAGATCGGGACACACCAGCTTTCTTT. Filled out from reference TRBV11-2 and TRBJ1-1, the complete variable domain reads EAGVAQSPRYKIIEKRQSVAFWCNPISGHATLYWYQQILGQGPKLLIQFQNNGVVDDSQLPKDRFSAERLKGVDSTLKIQPAKLEDSAVYLCASSLDRDTPAFFGQGTRLTVV.

The V call is TRBV12-5, the J call TRBJ2-5; D not certain. The CDR3 spans 14 residues. Looked up from germline, CDR1 is LGHNT and CDR2 is FRNRAP. V gave up 2 bases and J gave up 5 bases, with 12 bases separating them. The CDR3 nucleotides read TGTGCTAGTGGTTTGCCCTCCCCTTTGGAGACCCAGTACTTC. Its translation: CASGLPSPLETQYF. Full variable domain (rest looked up from reference TRBV12-5 and TRBJ2-5): DARVTQTPRHKVTEMGQEVTMRCQPILGHNTVFWYRQTMMQGLELLAYFRNRAPLDDSGMPKDRFSAEMPDATLATLKIQPSEPRDSAVYFCASGLPSPLETQYFGPGTRLLVL.

The chain joins TRBV6-1 to TRBJ1-2; 7 nucleotides match TRBD1. This CDR3 is built from 15 residues. V shed 0 bases, J shed 7 bases, and the junction held 8 bases outside the gene matches. CDR1 MNHNS and CDR2 SASEGT come from the germline V gene. This chain's CDR3 is CASSEALQAGGGYTF. DNA of the CDR3: TGTGCCAGCAGTGAAGCGCTCCAGGCAGGGGGTGGCTACACCTTC.

This sequence joins TRBV5-5 and TRBJ2-5, with D perhaps matching TRBD1 (6 bases). The CDR3 covers 14 residues. The germline CDR1 and CDR2 sequences are SGHKS and YYEKEE (reference sequence). Trimming took off 0 bases at V and 4 bases at J, with 10 bases between the two ends. In DNA form, the CDR3 reads TGTGCCAGCAGCTTGGCAGTAGGGGGAGAGACCCAGTACTTC. Translated: CASSLAVGGETQYF.

This chain uses TRBV4-1 with TRBJ1-1, with no clear D. Germline loops: CDR1 MGHRA, CDR2 YSYEKL. The CDR3 extends over 16 amino acids. Trimming cost V 0 bases and J 0 bases, with 11 bases left between them. The DNA for the CDR3 is TGCGCCAGCAGCCAAGACGATGCCCGGGTGAACACTGAAGCTTTCTTT. It specifies CASSQDDARVNTEAFF.

This clone was seen only a few times. This chain links TRBV28 with TRBJ1-6; 9 bases are shared with TRBD1. The CDR3 length is 17 residues. Germline V CDR1 and CDR2: MDHEN, SYDVKM. The J segment lost 9 bases and the V segment lost 3 bases, leaving 12 bases of the junction unmatched. CDR3 DNA: TGTGCCAGCAGTTTGTATACGGACAGGGGATGGAGTTCACCCCTCCACTTT. Its protein is CASSLYTDRGWSSPLHF. Using reference TRBV28 and TRBJ1-6 for the parts outside the CDR3, the full variable domain is DVKVTQSSRYLVKRTGEKVFLECVQDMDHENMFWYRQDPGLGLRLIYFSYDVKMKEKGDIPEGYSVSREKKERFSLILESASTNQTSMYLCASSLYTDRGWSSPLHFGNGTRLTVT.

This clone has ten or more counts. This chain links TRBV5-1 with TRBJ1-1, with 9 bases identical to TRBD1. CDR3 length: 17 residues. CDR1 is SGHRS and CDR2 is YFSETQ in the germline V gene. V lost 0 bases, J lost 5 bases, and 11 bases stayed unmatched. This chain's CDR3 is CASSLVLTGGQRTEAFF. CDR3 bases: TGCGCCAGCAGCTTGGTTTTGACAGGGGGACAGAGGACTGAAGCTTTCTTT.

V usage is TRBV5-1 and J usage is TRBJ2-5; 7 bases agree with TRBD1. CDR1 and CDR2 from the germline V gene are SGHRS and YFSETQ. V lost 2 bases and J lost 2; bases outside the gene matches: 6. The CDR3 totals 15 residues. CDR3 sequence (DNA): TGCGCCAGCAGCTTTTTACCGGGACAGCAAGAGACCCAGTACTTC. This translates into CASSFLPGQQETQYF. Full variable domain (rest looked up from reference TRBV5-1 and TRBJ2-5): KAGVTQTPRYLIKTRGQQVTLSCSPISGHRSVSWYQQTPGQGLQFLFEYFSETQRNKGNFPGRFSGRQFSNSRSEMNVSTLELGDSALYLCASSFLPGQQETQYFGPGTRLLVL.

This clone showed up just once. This sequence joins TRBV5-8 and TRBJ1-5; 9 bases match TRBD1. Trimming took 4 bases from V and 0 from J; bases not matched to a gene: 5. Germline V gene lookup returns CDR1 SGHTS and CDR2 YDEGEE. CDR3 length equals 16 residues. The CDR3 nucleotides read TGTGCCAGCAGCACCTGGACAGGGGATAGCAATCAGCCCCAGCATTTT. Its translation is CASSTWTGDSNQPQHF.

The CDR3 bases are TGTGCCAGCAGCCCAGTGTCATTTCAAGAGACCCAGTACTTC. It yields the protein CASSPVSFQETQYF. The chain carries TRBV7-9 and TRBJ2-5; D not certain. Germline V CDR1 and CDR2: SEHNR, FQNEAQ (reference sequence). The CDR3 has 14 amino acids. The germline V and J ends were trimmed by 5 bases and 2 bases, with 12 bases remaining between them.

The chain joins TRBV27 to TRBJ1-6, with a weak D call TRBD1 (6 bases). The CDR3 length is 17 residues. V was clipped by 6 bases and J by 6 bases, with 21 bases between them. Germline V lookup: CDR1 MNHEY, CDR2 SMNVEV (reference sequence). CDR3: CASRIGTARGSNSPLHF. CDR3 nucleotides: TGTGCCAGCAGGATAGGGACGGCAAGGGGGTCTAATTCACCCCTCCACTTT.